A selection of T cell receptor beta chains follows, all from one sample in a study of early T cells in non-severe SARS-CoV-2 infection. One entry per CDR3 protein results from TCRdb running MiXCR on the 5' RACE reads. The data hold around 26,000 distinct CDR3 sequences, with approximately 4% observed a single time. Sequenced: whole blood. These receptors originate from an adult who was a healthcare worker with PCR-confirmed SARS-CoV-2 infection or an uninfected control (not recorded which). Both conserved end residues are part of each CDR3. Each record gives: J gene, clone size, V gene, D gene, CDR3 protein, CDR3 DNA. The D gene is left open where the match is weak. Expanded clones are given a class, and other clones once, few, many or no size at all.

>TRBJ2-7|many|TRBV15|TRBD1
CATSRDSRGDRGVHEQYF
TGTGCCACCAGCAGAGATAGTCGGGGGGACAGGGGTGTCCACGAGCAGTACTTC
>TRBJ1-4|few|TRBV30|-
CAWSWGGGEKLFF
TGTGCCTGGAGTTGGGGTGGAGGTGAAAAACTGTTTTTT
>TRBJ1-1|many|TRBV18|-
CASSPPGAMNTEAFF
TGTGCCAGCTCACCACCGGGGGCCATGAACACTGAAGCTTTCTTT
>TRBJ2-1|few|TRBV5-1|-
CASSLSPFSYNEQFF
TGCGCCAGCAGCTTATCTCCTTTCTCCTACAATGAGCAGTTCTTC
>TRBJ2-1|many|TRBV7-9|TRBD2
CASSPGLAGVYEQFF
TGTGCCAGCAGCCCGGGACTAGCGGGAGTCTATGAGCAGTTCTTC
>TRBJ2-3|many|TRBV7-2|-
CASSLDSGGYTQYF
TGTGCCAGCAGCTTAGACTCAGGGGGGTATACGCAGTATTTT
>TRBJ2-7|many|TRBV6-2/TRBV6-3|-
CASSQTGHEYEQYF
TGTGCCAGCAGTCAAACCGGGCACGAATACGAGCAGTACTTC
>TRBJ2-1|many|TRBV9|-
CASSMLVGNEQFF
TGTGCCAGCAGCATGCTAGTCGGGAATGAGCAGTTCTTC
>TRBJ2-1|many|TRBV20-1|-
CSAQDGGISYNEQFF
TGCAGTGCCCAAGACGGCGGGATCTCCTACAATGAGCAGTTCTTC
>TRBJ1-5|many|TRBV6-5|TRBD1
CASSRRDRDNQPQHF
TGTGCCAGCAGCCGCCGGGACAGAGACAATCAGCCCCAGCATTTT
>TRBJ2-2|many|TRBV6-7|TRBD2
CASSHGLAGGTGELFF
TGTGCCAGCAGTCACGGTCTAGCGGGAGGGACCGGGGAGCTGTTTTTT
>TRBJ2-7|many|TRBV10-3|-
CAISPGNYEQYF
TGTGCCATCAGTCCAGGGAACTACGAGCAGTACTTC
>TRBJ2-3|many|TRBV7-2|-
CASSLVWRTDTQYF
TGTGCCAGCAGCTTAGTCTGGAGAACAGATACGCAGTATTTT
>TRBJ2-5|many|TRBV29-1|-
CSVERQETQYF
TGCAGCGTTGAACGGCAAGAGACCCAGTACTTC
>TRBJ2-7|many|TRBV12-3/TRBV12-4|-
CASSGGRYEQYF
TGTGCCAGCAGTGGAGGGAGATACGAGCAGTACTTC
>TRBJ2-5|many|TRBV10-3|-
CAIRRGTGGETQYF
TGTGCCATCCGGAGGGGGACGGGAGGCGAGACCCAGTACTTC
>TRBJ2-7|medium-sized|TRBV5-1|TRBD1
CASSSRQGKETYEQYF
TGCGCCAGCAGCTCTCGACAGGGTAAAGAAACCTACGAGCAGTACTTC
>TRBJ1-1|few|TRBV5-1|-
CASSYRLNTEAFF
TGCGCCAGCAGCTACCGATTGAACACTGAAGCTTTCTTT
>TRBJ1-1|many|TRBV29-1|TRBD1
CSAGTGFPEAFF
TGCAGCGCGGGGACAGGGTTTCCTGAAGCTTTCTTT
>TRBJ1-2|few|TRBV2|-
CASFIGTGYGYTF
TGTGCCAGCTTTATTGGAACAGGCTATGGCTACACCTTC
>TRBJ2-1|many|TRBV14|-
CASSQDFGVRDEQFF
TGTGCCAGCAGCCAAGATTTTGGGGTACGCGATGAGCAGTTCTTC
>TRBJ1-4|many|TRBV20-1|-
CSARDRVTDLNEKLFF
TGCAGTGCTAGAGATCGAGTAACCGATCTTAATGAAAAACTGTTTTTT
>TRBJ1-1|few|TRBV29-1|-
CSVVRQPGEAFF
TGCAGCGTTGTGAGGCAGCCGGGTGAAGCTTTCTTT
>TRBJ2-4|many|TRBV7-9|TRBD1
CASSPRDRDPQNIQYF
TGTGCCAGCAGCCCCCGGGACAGGGACCCTCAAAACATTCAGTACTTC
>TRBJ2-7|few|TRBV9|TRBD2
CASSAAGTSYYEQYF
TGTGCCAGCAGCGCGGCCGGGACTAGCTACTACGAGCAGTACTTC
>TRBJ2-7|many|TRBV18|-
CASSPNRLAVSEQYF
TGTGCCAGCTCACCAAACCGCTTAGCGGTCTCCGAGCAGTACTTC
>TRBJ1-2|many|TRBV11-2|-
CASSPGTSINYGYTF
TGTGCCAGCAGCCCTGGGACCTCAATCAACTATGGCTACACCTTC
>TRBJ1-4|many|TRBV7-9|-
CASSPWTEGGKLFF
TGTGCCAGCAGCCCTTGGACAGAGGGGGGAAAACTGTTTTTT
>TRBJ2-1|many|TRBV19|-
CASSISAASSYNEQFF
TGTGCCAGTAGTATCTCGGCGGCGAGCTCCTACAATGAGCAGTTCTTC
>TRBJ2-4|many|TRBV5-1|-
CASSLRTERDIQYF
TGCGCCAGCAGCTTACGGACAGAGCGGGACATTCAGTACTTC
>TRBJ2-4|few|TRBV29-1|-
CSGTSVNIQYF
TGCAGCGGGACATCCGTCAACATTCAGTACTTC
>TRBJ2-2|many|TRBV11-2|TRBD2
CASSPLGGRRTGELFF
TGTGCCAGCAGTCCCCTTGGCGGGAGACGGACCGGGGAGCTGTTTTTT
>TRBJ1-1|many|TRBV27|-
CASGEPWSRNTEAFF
TGTGCCAGCGGGGAACCCTGGAGCAGAAACACTGAAGCTTTCTTT
>TRBJ2-5|many|TRBV12-2|-
CASRVGTPPRETQYF
TGTGCAAGTCGTGTGGGGACCCCCCCCCGAGAGACCCAGTACTTC
>TRBJ2-7|few|TRBV18|-
CASSQRLTALYEQYF
TGTGCCAGCTCACAAAGACTGACAGCTCTCTACGAGCAGTACTTC
>TRBJ2-7|many|TRBV5-5|-
CASSWEQAYEQYF
TGTGCCAGCAGCTGGGAGCAGGCCTACGAGCAGTACTTC
>TRBJ2-7|few|TRBV24-1|-
CATSEGGSAELSYEQYF
TGTGCCACCAGTGAAGGTGGTAGCGCCGAACTATCCTACGAGCAGTACTTC
>TRBJ2-1|-|TRBV20-1|-
CSARGTYNEQFF
TGCAGTGCTCGGGGGACCTACAATGAGCAGTTCTTC
>TRBJ2-1|many|TRBV11-3|TRBD2
CASSYEAGAYNEQFF
TGTGCCAGCAGCTATGAGGCGGGAGCCTACAATGAGCAGTTCTTC